The next 32 T cell receptor beta chains were all read from a single sample in a study of blood T cell repertoires in COVID-19 (dated by TCRdb to 2018 to 2020). The library relied on the immunoSEQ multiplex PCR assay. TCRdb provides this immuneACCESS table in a form limited to in-frame rearrangements. Some clones are lacking; in checked studies, under half of them reflect an unresolved V gene, and why the rest are absent is not known. The sample yields 200,000 to 250,000 clones; 85% to 90% were counted once. In total, the top ten clones hold approximately 2.6% of the sample. The specimen sequenced was peripheral blood. The receptors were sampled from a man in his thirties or forties with COVID-19, enrolled during active disease.

This chain links TRBV18 with TRBJ2-1; D is unclear. Germline CDR1 reads KGHSH; CDR2 reads LQKENI. V dropped 2 bases and J dropped 8 bases, with 7 bases sitting between them. This CDR3 spans 12 amino acids. This CDR3 reads CASSPIRDEQFF. CDR3 nucleotides: TGTGCCAGCTCACCAATAAGAGATGAGCAGTTCTTC.

This clone was seen just once. The gene calls are TRBV27 and TRBJ1-1, with unresolved D. CDR1 and CDR2 from the germline V gene are MNHEY and SMNVEV (reference sequence). Between the trimmed V and J ends, which lost 5 bases and 5 bases, there was a span of 18 bases. This CDR3 has 15 residues. In DNA form, the CDR3 reads TGTGCCAGCAGTCCCAGCCTGGTTGGCGGAACTGAAGCTTTCTTT. Amino acids: CASSPSLVGGTEAFF.

The gene calls are TRBV28 and TRBJ1-6; 9 positions match TRBD1. This CDR3 comprises 15 residues. Per the germline V gene, CDR1 is MDHEN and CDR2 is SYDVKM. Trimming cost V 0 bases and J 7 bases; bases outside gene matches: 1. The CDR3 sequence is CASSLWTGGNSPLHF. For the CDR3, the DNA is TGTGCCAGCAGTTTATGGACAGGGGGAAATTCACCCCTCCACTTT.

The chain employs TRBV7-3 and TRBJ2-7; 9 bases fit TRBD2. The CDR3 is 15 residues long. Germline values: CDR1 SGHTA, CDR2 FQGTGA. Trimming at V came to 5 bases and at J to 5 bases, leaving 10 bases not matched to a gene. The CDR3 sequence: CASSTQREVPDEQYF. The DNA for the CDR3 is TGTGCCAGCAGCACTCAGCGGGAGGTCCCCGACGAGCAGTACTTC.

The chain has TRBV2 and TRBJ2-7, with 14 bases identical to TRBD2. This CDR3 has 15 amino acids. CDR1 SNHLY and CDR2 FYNNEI come from the germline V gene. With V trimmed by 8 bases and J by 7 bases, 10 bases remained unmatched. The CDR3 loop is CASGGPGLAGDEQYF. The DNA for the CDR3 is TGTGCCAGCGGAGGTCCGGGACTAGCGGGAGATGAGCAGTACTTC.

The chain uses TRBV25-1 and TRBJ1-4; 8 bases align to TRBD1. This CDR3 is built from 15 residues. The germline gives CDR1 MGHDK, CDR2 SYGVNS. With 4 bases clipped from V and 6 bases from J, the junction kept 7 bases outside the gene matches. The CDR3 DNA is TGTGCCAGCAGTGCCGGACAGGGAAGGGATGAAAAACTGTTTTTT. It yields the protein CASSAGQGRDEKLFF.

The V gene is TRBV19, the J gene TRBJ1-4, with 10 nucleotides matching TRBD1. V dropped 3 bases and J dropped 8; count of bases not matched to a gene: 6. The CDR3 covers 15 residues. Germline CDR1 reads LNHDA; CDR2 reads SQIVND (reference sequence). CDR3 amino acids: CASSIAGTGEEKLFF. As DNA, the CDR3 is TGTGCCAGTAGTATTGCCGGGACAGGGGAGGAAAAACTGTTTTTT. Complete variable domain (other parts from reference TRBV19 and TRBJ1-4): DGGITQSPKYLFRKEGQNVTLSCEQNLNHDAMYWYRQDPGQGLRLIYYSQIVNDFQKGDIAEGYSVSREKKESFPLTVTSAQKNPTAFYLCASSIAGTGEEKLFFGSGTQLSVL.

The chain couples TRBV18 to TRBJ1-6, with TRBD1 as a possible D gene (6 bases). Per the germline V gene, CDR1 is KGHSH and CDR2 is LQKENI. Trimming took off 3 bases at V and 5 bases at J, with 17 bases between the two ends. CDR3 size: 17 residues. This chain's CDR3 is CASSPPGQGPNNSPLHF. The CDR3 nucleotides read TGTGCCAGCTCACCCCCCGGGCAGGGGCCCAATAATTCACCCCTCCACTTT.

The chain carries TRBV7-9 and TRBJ2-2, with 9 bases aligning to TRBD2. In germline, CDR1 is SEHNR, CDR2 FQNEAQ (reference sequence). After removal of 5 bases from V and 1 base from J, the junction contained 5 bases not matched to a gene. The CDR3 length is 16 residues. The CDR3 DNA is TGTGCCAGCAGCCCTCCTAGCGGGATGAACACCGGGGAGCTGTTTTTT. Translated, it gives CASSPPSGMNTGELFF.

The chain uses TRBV7-9 and TRBJ2-2, with D perhaps TRBD1 (5 bases). The V and J ends lost 5 bases and 3 bases respectively, with 13 bases between them. The germline V gene has CDR1 SEHNR and CDR2 FQNEAQ (reference sequence). This CDR3 is built from 15 residues. As DNA, the CDR3 is TGTGCCAGCAGCCCCGCGACAGCCCACACCGGGGAGCTGTTTTTT. Translation gives CASSPATAHTGELFF. The entire variable domain, with the rest obtained from reference TRBV7-9 and TRBJ2-2, is as follows: DTGVSQNPRHKITKRGQNVTFRCDPISEHNRLYWYRQTLGQGPEFLTYFQNEAQLEKSRLLSDRFSAERPKGSFSTLEIQRTEQGDSAMYLCASSPATAHTGELFFGEGSRLTVL.

This chain connects TRBV28 to TRBJ2-1, with 10 bases matching TRBD1. Germline lookup yields CDR1 MDHEN and CDR2 SYDVKM. The CDR3 runs 15 residues. V was pared by 6 bases and J by 9 bases, with 11 bases of the junction left unmatched. Here the CDR3 reads CASRSQGQGIGEQFF. CDR3 nucleotide sequence: TGTGCCAGCAGATCACAGGGACAGGGGATAGGTGAGCAGTTCTTC.

The J gene is TRBJ2-7, the V gene TRBV4-3; 8 positions match TRBD1. Germline CDR1 LGHNA, CDR2 YSLEER. With V trimmed by 0 bases and J by 4 bases, 5 bases remained unmatched. The CDR3 runs 15 residues. CDR3 region: CASSQDLGTGYEQYF. The CDR3 DNA sequence: TGCGCCAGCAGCCAAGATTTAGGGACAGGATACGAGCAGTACTTC.

This chain links TRBV19 with TRBJ1-2; D may be TRBD1 (6 bases). Germline V gene sequence: CDR1 LNHDA, CDR2 SQIVND (reference sequence). The CDR3 spans 15 residues. Deletions cut 7 bases from V and 4 bases from J, with 19 bases between. The CDR3 is CASNQNGGPSYGYTF. In DNA, the CDR3 is TGTGCCAGTAACCAAAACGGGGGGCCGAGCTATGGCTACACCTTC.

A word on this clone: This sample includes further DNA sequences coding for the same CDR3. This chain joins TRBV5-1 and TRBJ2-1, with a tentative D call TRBD1 (6 bases). The V and J ends lost 2 bases and 6 bases respectively, with 6 bases between them. The CDR3 loop spans 12 amino acids. CDR1 SGHRS and CDR2 YFSETQ come from the germline V gene. The CDR3 DNA reads TGCGCCAGCAGCTTACAGGGCAATGAGCAGTTCTTC. Protein: CASSLQGNEQFF.

This chain joins TRBV6-5 and TRBJ1-1, with 9 bases aligning to TRBD1. This CDR3 contains 14 residues. Germline V gene sequence: CDR1 MNHEY, CDR2 SVGAGI. The J segment lost 1 base and the V segment lost 11 bases, leaving 8 bases of the junction unmatched. The CDR3 DNA sequence: TGTGCCTGTCGGGACAGGGAACCGAACACTGAAGCTTTCTTT. Translation gives CACRDREPNTEAFF.

The genes are TRBV11-2 and TRBJ1-1; tentatively, D is TRBD1 (6 bases). From germline, CDR1 is SGHAT and CDR2 FQNNGV. The CDR3 extends over 19 amino acids. Trimming left V 7 bases short and J 3 bases short, with 30 bases between. The chain's CDR3 is CASTQPRYRGARKDTEAFF. CDR3 coding DNA: TGTGCCAGCACACAGCCCCGTTATCGGGGGGCGCGGAAGGACACTGAAGCTTTCTTT.

The rearrangement joins TRBV5-6 to TRBJ1-6, with a possible D match to TRBD1 (6 bases). The V gene lost 0 bases and the J gene lost 7 bases, with 14 bases spanning the gap. CDR3 size: 16 residues. CDR1 is SGHDT, CDR2 YYEEEE, per germline. Written as DNA, the CDR3 is TGTGCCAGCAGCTTGGGAGTTTCAGGGGCAAATTCACCCCTCCACTTT. This codes for CASSLGVSGANSPLHF.

The chain carries TRBV25-1 and TRBJ2-2, with 8 bases lining up with TRBD1. Germline CDR1 is MGHDK and CDR2 is SYGVNS. CDR3 length: 16 amino acids. The junction had 10 bases not matched to a gene; V was cut back by 5 bases and J by 5 bases. The CDR3 nucleotides are TGTGCCAGCAGTTCAGCCGGGACAGGAAAGACCGGGGAGCTGTTTTTT. Residues: CASSSAGTGKTGELFF.

The rearrangement links TRBV3-1 (or the pseudogene TRBV3-2) to TRBJ1-1, with 8 nucleotides matching TRBD1. The germline gives CDR1 LGHDT, CDR2 YNNKEL (reference sequence). The CDR3 has 18 amino acids. V was pared by 1 base and J by 0 bases, with 10 bases of the junction left unmatched. For the CDR3, the DNA is TGTGCCAGCAGCCAAGGAAGGCTGACAGGGGAAATGAACACTGAAGCTTTCTTT. It yields the protein CASSQGRLTGEMNTEAFF.

The chain couples TRBV7-8 to TRBJ2-3; 11 bases fit TRBD2. V lost 5 bases to trimming and J lost 2 bases; unmatched junction nucleotides: 6. In germline, CDR1 is SGHVS, CDR2 FQNEAQ. The CDR3 is 16 amino acids. The CDR3 loop is CASSQPLAGVTDTQYF. In DNA, the CDR3 is TGTGCCAGCAGCCAGCCACTAGCGGGAGTCACAGATACGCAGTATTTT.

This chain uses TRBV2 with TRBJ1-5, with 10 nucleotides matching TRBD1. Trimming removed 6 bases from V and 5 bases from J; junction bases left unmatched: 4. Germline loops: CDR1 SNHLY, CDR2 FYNNEI. The CDR3 covers 14 residues. In DNA, the CDR3 is TGTGCCAGCAGAGCCGGGACAGGGGATCAGCCCCAGCATTTT. Its protein product is CASRAGTGDQPQHF.

The chain recombines TRBV25-1 with TRBJ1-1; 8 bases match TRBD1. J gave up 1 base and V 4 bases, and 5 bases lay outside the gene matches. CDR1 is MGHDK and CDR2 is SYGVNS in the germline V gene. The CDR3 runs 15 residues. The CDR3 DNA follows: TGTGCCAGCAGTGTGGGACAGGCGTCGAACACTGAAGCTTTCTTT. This translates into CASSVGQASNTEAFF.

The chain links TRBV3-1 (or the pseudogene TRBV3-2) to TRBJ2-7, with 7 positions matching TRBD2. The junction had 5 bases not matched to a gene; V was cut back by 0 bases and J by 3 bases. Germline V gene lookup returns CDR1 LGHDT and CDR2 YNNKEL (reference sequence). The CDR3 is made up of 15 amino acids. CDR3 sequence (DNA): TGTGCCAGCAGCCAAGAGCCCCGGGACTACTACGAGCAGTACTTC. Protein: CASSQEPRDYYEQYF.

The chain recombines TRBV9 with TRBJ2-5; 8 bases map to TRBD2. This CDR3 contains 15 residues. The germline V gene encodes CDR1 SGDLS and CDR2 YYNGEE. J gave up 0 bases and V 3 bases, and 4 bases lay outside the gene matches. CDR3 DNA sequence: TGTGCCAGCAGCGCCCCACTAGCGGACCAAGAGACCCAGTACTTC. Its translation: CASSAPLADQETQYF.

This clone was detected only once. Other DNA variants within this sample encode the same CDR3. This chain uses TRBV2 with TRBJ1-4; D is unclear. Trimming removed 6 bases from V and 8 bases from J, with 7 bases in between. The CDR3 length is 11 residues. Germline V gene lookup returns CDR1 SNHLY and CDR2 FYNNEI. The CDR3 sequence: CASREGEKLFF. DNA for the CDR3: TGTGCCAGCAGGGAGGGAGAAAAACTGTTTTTT.

This sequence joins TRBV21-1 and TRBJ2-7; TRBD1 is the table's D call, not checked against the DNA. TRBV21-1 is listed as a pseudogene. The CDR3 has 13 residues. This chain's CDR3 is CASSNTGGDEQYF. In DNA, the CDR3 is TGTGCCAGCAGCAATACAGGGGGCGACGAGCAGTACTTC.

The rearrangement joins TRBV10-2 to TRBJ2-1; 11 bases agree with TRBD1. The CDR3 is 16 residues long. Trimming at V came to 6 bases and at J to 5 bases, leaving 9 bases not matched to a gene. The germline V gene encodes CDR1 WSHSY and CDR2 SAAADI. The chain's CDR3 is CASRRDRGRYDNEQFF. In nucleotides, the CDR3 is TGCGCCAGCAGGAGGGACAGGGGGAGATATGACAATGAGCAGTTCTTC.

This clone was picked up a small number of times. The V gene is TRBV6-5, the J gene TRBJ2-7; 7 bases fit TRBD1. Germline values: CDR1 MNHEY, CDR2 SVGAGI. The CDR3 has 14 amino acids. Trimming cost V 2 bases and J 3 bases; bases outside gene matches: 4. CDR3 protein: CASSYRQGGYEQYF. The CDR3 region has the DNA TGTGCCAGCAGTTACCGACAGGGCGGCTACGAGCAGTACTTC.

The CDR3 loop reads CAISSNSGGGMNEQYF. The CDR3, as DNA: TGTGCCATCAGTTCGAATAGCGGGGGAGGGATGAACGAGCAGTACTTC. This rearrangement joins TRBV10-3 to TRBJ2-7; 9 bases fit TRBD2. Germline V lookup: CDR1 ENHRY, CDR2 SYGVKD. The CDR3 runs to 16 residues. Losses at the gene ends were 5 bases for V and 5 bases for J; bases not matched to a gene: 13.

The chain uses TRBV7-9 and TRBJ1-6; TRBD1 agrees at 8 bases. Germline V CDR1 and CDR2: SEHNR, FQNEAQ (reference sequence). V was clipped by 2 bases and J by 7 bases; unmatched bases: 10. The CDR3 runs to 17 residues. This CDR3 reads CASSLTTGQGGNSPLHF. DNA of the CDR3: TGTGCCAGCAGCTTAACCACAGGACAGGGCGGCAATTCACCCCTCCACTTT.

This chain uses TRBV27 with TRBJ1-1, with 12 nucleotides matching TRBD1. The length of the CDR3 is 17 residues. The V and J ends lost 6 bases and 5 bases, in that order; junction bases with no gene match: 13. Per germline, CDR1 MNHEY and CDR2 SMNVEV (reference sequence). CDR3 protein: CASRILTGQGARTEAFF. CDR3 in DNA: TGTGCCAGCAGAATTCTGACGGGACAGGGGGCGAGAACTGAAGCTTTCTTT.

The chain employs TRBV18 and TRBJ2-1; a possible D gene is TRBD1 (5 bases). Trimming removed 0 bases at V and 6 bases at J, with 15 bases between. The CDR3 loop spans 16 amino acids. Germline CDR1 is KGHSH and CDR2 is LQKENI. CDR3 protein: CASSPPVGQGFNEQFF. In nucleotides, the CDR3 is TGTGCCAGCTCACCACCGGTTGGGCAGGGCTTCAATGAGCAGTTCTTC.